What follows describes a single TCR beta chain. The antigen remains unidentified. The CDR3 extends over 16 amino acids. The junction had 16 bases not matched to a gene; V was cut back by 6 bases and J by 7 bases. Germline CDR1 is LNHNV and CDR2 is YYDKDF (reference sequence). This sample stems from a study of Ad26.COV2.S vaccination and SARS-CoV-2 variants. Study background: It was the COV1001 Ad26.COV2.S trial arm that included the donor.

Whole-study findings and limits: Compared with placebo recipients, vaccine recipients had higher spike-specific TCR breadth.

The treatment here: around 19 received Ad26.COV2.S at low or high dose, single or two shots; roughly five received placebo; per-sample allocation not given. Day 63 after the first injection of vaccine or placebo was the sampling time. The donor was a Boston adult aged 18-55 years. Ad26.COV2.S expressed prefusion-stabilized spike from the original Wuhan strain. Using immunoSEQ multiplex PCR, the repertoire was profiled, and TCRdb retains in-frame clones only, with some absent. The sample carries over 250,000 clones, around 87% recorded once. The rearrangement links TRBV15 to TRBJ2-7, with 9 bases matching TRBD1. The specimen comprised peripheral blood, sampled in a trial of Ad26.COV2.S vaccine versus placebo. The clonotype comes from a person between 18 and 65 years old who received the Ad26.COV2.S COVID-19 vaccine or a placebo. The CDR3 coding sequence is TGTGCCACCAGTTTAACAGCGAGACAGGGGGATCCGGAGCAGTACTTC. Its protein is CATSLTARQGDPEQYF.